The following is a T cell receptor (beta chain) sequence with its context. Antigen specificity is unknown. In germline, CDR1 is SGHRS, CDR2 YFSETQ. The CDR3 spans 16 residues. V lost 0 bases to trimming and J lost 0 bases, with 10 bases between them. This sample was taken from a study of early T cells in non-severe SARS-CoV-2 infection. Broader study findings: Missing private and CD4 specificities, VDJdb matching favored anti-spike CD8 responses.

Each single cDNA molecule received a unique molecular identifier. TCRdb re-analysed the 5' RACE reads in MiXCR, keeping a single row per CDR3 protein. The profile shows 70,000 to 95,000 distinct CDR3 sequences, 15% to 20% of them singletons. This chain links TRBV5-1 with TRBJ1-3; possibly TRBD1 for D (5 bases). This TCR was sampled from an adult who was a healthcare worker with PCR-confirmed SARS-CoV-2 infection or an uninfected control (not recorded which). The specimen sequenced was whole blood. CDR3 sequence: CASSLEGRVSGNTIYF. CDR3 coding DNA: TGCGCCAGCAGCTTGGAAGGCAGGGTCTCTGGAAACACCATATATTTT.